These T cell receptor beta chains were read from a single sample in a study of cytomegalovirus exposure and HLA in healthy donors. The repertoire was sequenced with immunoSEQ multiplex PCR; TCRdb's copy has only in-frame clones and lacks some. The sample has about 120,000 clones, 75% to 85% seen once; the top ten hold approximately 3%. The specimen was PBMCs. The source is a woman under 30 in good health and CMV-seropositive. Each CDR3 is given with its conserved first and last residue. A D gene is named only where the DNA matches it firmly.

14,TRBD2,TRBJ2-7,TRBV11-1,TGTGCCAGCAGCCCTGAGCGGGAGGCCTACGAGCAGTACTTC,CASSPEREAYEQYF
19,TRBD1,TRBJ2-6,TRBV4-1,TGCGCCAGCAGCCAAGATAGGGGGACAGGCTCCTCTGGGGCCAACGTCCTGACTTTC,CASSQDRGTGSSGANVLTF
18,TRBD1,TRBJ2-3,TRBV5-1,TGCGCCAGCAGCTGGTACCATACAGGGGCCTCCCCCCCAGATACGCAGTATTTT,CASSWYHTGASPPDTQYF
15,NA,TRBJ1-1,TRBV11-1,TGTGCCAGCAGCTTAGACTCCTTTGCGAACACTGAAGCTTTCTTT,CASSLDSFANTEAFF
14,NA,TRBJ2-7,TRBV6-5,TGTGCCAGCAGCAGACAGGTTAGCTCCTACGAGCAGTACTTC,CASSRQVSSYEQYF
12,NA,TRBJ2-7,TRBV9,TGTGCCAGCAGCGCGAACAACTACGAGCAGTACTTC,CASSANNYEQYF
17,TRBD2,TRBJ2-1,TRBV11-2,TGTGCCAGCAGCTCTCCGACTTGGGCGGGAGTATACAATGAGCAGTTCTTC,CASSSPTWAGVYNEQFF
16,NA,TRBJ1-4,TRBV18,TGTGCCAGCTCCCCCGGAGGGGGGGTGGCTAATGAAAAACTGTTTTTT,CASSPGGGVANEKLFF
15,TRBD1,TRBJ2-5,TRBV7-9,TGTGCCAGCAGCTCCGGAGACAGGGTACGGGAGACCCAGTACTTC,CASSSGDRVRETQYF
15,NA,TRBJ1-1,TRBV7-9,TGTGCCAGCAGCGAGTTAGTGACAACGAACACTGAAGCTTTCTTT,CASSELVTTNTEAFF
12,NA,TRBJ2-2,TRBV2,TGTGCCAGCAGCGGGACTCCCGGGGAGCTGTTTTTT,CASSGTPGELFF
15,TRBD1,TRBJ1-4,TRBV6-5,TGTGCCAGCAGTTACCAGGGGGTCGAGATTGAAAAACTGTTTTTT,CASSYQGVEIEKLFF
16,TRBD1,TRBJ1-2,TRBV4-1,TGCGCCAGCAGCCACCCCAGACAGGGCTCACGCTATGGCTACACCTTC,CASSHPRQGSRYGYTF